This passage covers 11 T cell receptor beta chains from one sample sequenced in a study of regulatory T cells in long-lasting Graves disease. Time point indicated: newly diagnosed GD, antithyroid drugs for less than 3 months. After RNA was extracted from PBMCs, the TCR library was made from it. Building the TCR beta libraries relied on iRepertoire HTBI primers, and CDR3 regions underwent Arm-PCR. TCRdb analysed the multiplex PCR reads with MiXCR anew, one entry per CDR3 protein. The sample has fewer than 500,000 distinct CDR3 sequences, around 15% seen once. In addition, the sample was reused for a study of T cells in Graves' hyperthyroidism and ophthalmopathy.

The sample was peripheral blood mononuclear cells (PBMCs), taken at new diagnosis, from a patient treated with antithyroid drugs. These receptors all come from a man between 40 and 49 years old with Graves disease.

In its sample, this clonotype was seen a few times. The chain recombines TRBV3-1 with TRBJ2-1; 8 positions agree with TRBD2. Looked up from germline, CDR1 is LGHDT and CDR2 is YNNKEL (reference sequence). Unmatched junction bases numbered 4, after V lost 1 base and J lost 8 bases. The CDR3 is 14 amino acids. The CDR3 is CASSQGTSTHEQFF. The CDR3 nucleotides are TGTGCCAGCAGCCAAGGGACTAGCACCCATGAGCAGTTCTTC.

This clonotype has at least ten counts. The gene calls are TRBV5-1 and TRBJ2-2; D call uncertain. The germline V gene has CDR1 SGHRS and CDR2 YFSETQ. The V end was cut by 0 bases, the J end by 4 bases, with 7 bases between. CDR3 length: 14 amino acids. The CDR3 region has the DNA TGCGCCAGCAGCTTGGAACCCAGCACCGGGGAGCTGTTTTTT. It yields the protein CASSLEPSTGELFF.

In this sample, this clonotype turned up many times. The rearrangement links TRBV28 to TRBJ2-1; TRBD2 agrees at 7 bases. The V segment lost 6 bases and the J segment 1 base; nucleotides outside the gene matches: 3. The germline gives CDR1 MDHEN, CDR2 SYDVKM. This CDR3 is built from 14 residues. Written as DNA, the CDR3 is TGTGCCAGCAGGAGCGGGACTTCCTACAATGAGCAGTTCTTC. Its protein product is CASRSGTSYNEQFF.

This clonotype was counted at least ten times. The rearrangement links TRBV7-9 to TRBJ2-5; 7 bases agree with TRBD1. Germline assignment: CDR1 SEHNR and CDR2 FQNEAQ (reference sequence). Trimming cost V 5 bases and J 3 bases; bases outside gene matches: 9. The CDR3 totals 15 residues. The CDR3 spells CASSIRDSDEETQYF. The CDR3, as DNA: TGTGCCAGCAGCATACGGGACAGTGACGAAGAGACCCAGTACTTC.

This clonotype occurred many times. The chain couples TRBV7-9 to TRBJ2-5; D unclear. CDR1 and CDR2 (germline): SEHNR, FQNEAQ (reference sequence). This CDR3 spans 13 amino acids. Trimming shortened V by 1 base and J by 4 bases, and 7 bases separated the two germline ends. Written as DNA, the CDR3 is TGTGCCAGCAGCTTAGGCTCTGTAGAGACCCAGTACTTC. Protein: CASSLGSVETQYF.

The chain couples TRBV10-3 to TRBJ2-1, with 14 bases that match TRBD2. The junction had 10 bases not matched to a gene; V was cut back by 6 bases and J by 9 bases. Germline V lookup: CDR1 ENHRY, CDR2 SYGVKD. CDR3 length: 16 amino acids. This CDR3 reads CAISVSGLAGVGEQFF. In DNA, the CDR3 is TGTGCCATCAGCGTTTCGGGACTAGCGGGAGTAGGTGAGCAGTTCTTC.

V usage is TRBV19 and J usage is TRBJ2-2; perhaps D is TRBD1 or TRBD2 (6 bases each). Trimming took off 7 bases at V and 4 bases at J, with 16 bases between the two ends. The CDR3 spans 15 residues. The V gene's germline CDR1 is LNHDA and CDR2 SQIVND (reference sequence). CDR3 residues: CASILSGGFTGELFF. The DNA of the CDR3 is TGTGCCAGTATCTTATCCGGGGGCTTCACCGGGGAGCTGTTTTTT.

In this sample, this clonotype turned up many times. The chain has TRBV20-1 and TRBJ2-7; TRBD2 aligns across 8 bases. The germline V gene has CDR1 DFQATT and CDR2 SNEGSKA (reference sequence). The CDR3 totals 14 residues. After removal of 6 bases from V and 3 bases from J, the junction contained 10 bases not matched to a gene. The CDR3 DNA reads TGCAGTGCAGCAAGGGGGACTAGAAACTACGAGCAGTACTTC. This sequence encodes CSAARGTRNYEQYF.

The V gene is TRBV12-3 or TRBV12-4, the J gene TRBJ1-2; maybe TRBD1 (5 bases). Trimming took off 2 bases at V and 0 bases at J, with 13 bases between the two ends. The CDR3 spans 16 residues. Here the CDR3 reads CASSLRRTRANYGYTF. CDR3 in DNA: TGTGCCAGCAGTTTAAGGCGGACACGAGCTAACTATGGCTACACCTTC.

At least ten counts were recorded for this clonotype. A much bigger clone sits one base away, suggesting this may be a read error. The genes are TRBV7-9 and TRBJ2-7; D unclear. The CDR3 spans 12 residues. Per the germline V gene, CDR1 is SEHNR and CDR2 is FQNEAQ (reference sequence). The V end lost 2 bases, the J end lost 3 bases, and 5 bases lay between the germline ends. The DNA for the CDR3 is TGTGCCAGCAGCTTAAACGGCTACGAGCAGTACTTC. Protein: CASSLNGYEQYF. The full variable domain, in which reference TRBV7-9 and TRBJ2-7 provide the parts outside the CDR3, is DTGVSQNPRHKITKRGQNVTFRCDPISEHNRLYWYRQTLGQGPEFLTYFQNEAQLEKSRLLSDRFSAERPKGSFSTLEIQRTEQGDSAMYLCASSLNGYEQYFGPGTRLTVT.

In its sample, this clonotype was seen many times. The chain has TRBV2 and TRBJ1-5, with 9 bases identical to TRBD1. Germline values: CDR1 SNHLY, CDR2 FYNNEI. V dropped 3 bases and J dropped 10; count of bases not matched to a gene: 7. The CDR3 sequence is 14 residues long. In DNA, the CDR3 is TGTGCCAGCAGTGAGGGGACAGGGTTAGGTCCCCAGCATTTT. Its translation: CASSEGTGLGPQHF.